This T cell receptor (beta chain) was identified in a study of cytotoxic CD8 clonotypes in ibrutinib-treated CLL. Study-level background: Median treatment time before response sampling was 12 months, range 6 to 36. Study results and limitations: Treatment saw public clonotypes, which were uncommon, either contract or stay stable.

Of note for this clone: Antigen: not known.

TCRdb's copy holds only in-frame clones and misses some; the assay was immunoSEQ multiplex PCR. The table lists about 140,000 clones, approximately 89% of them singletons, with 9.5% to 14% in the top ten. Germline V gene sequence: CDR1 LNHDA, CDR2 SQIVND (reference sequence). The V and J ends lost 6 bases and 8 bases, in that order; junction bases with no gene match: 7. This CDR3 spans 14 amino acids. The genes are TRBV19 and TRBJ1-4, with 9 bases aligning to TRBD1. The clonotype comes from a human donor with chronic lymphocytic leukemia. The material was PBMCs, obtained after 12 months of ibrutinib treatment. CDR3 coding DNA: TGTGCCAGTAGCCCCGGGACAGGGCACGAAAAACTGTTTTTT. Translating it yields CASSPGTGHEKLFF.